The TCR beta chain described here comes from a study of shared clonotypes between healthy human individuals (dated by TCRdb to 2019 to 2021). General notes on the study: The cohort included a few men and a couple of women between 18 and 49 years of age. Per donor, three plates each were used for CD4 naive and CD4 memory, two for CD8 naive, and one for CD8 memory. Blood TCR repertoires of about five healthy adults were deeply sequenced to estimate repertoire size and the extent of clonotype sharing between individuals. To increase sequencing depth and limit assay-specific biases, TCR repertoire library preparation and sequencing were carried out by different laboratories using diverse techniques. Per donor, leukapheresis produced somewhere between about 0.94 and 8.9 billion PBMCs.

Using the deep immunoSEQ assay, multiplex PCR amplified TCR CDR3 regions from genomic DNA. For each cell subset, the extracted genomic DNA was distributed evenly across all wells of several immunoSEQ 96-well plates, and each plate served as one replicate. For sorted subsets, roughly 200 ng of genomic DNA, equivalent to roughly 33,000 T cell genomes, went into each replicate PCR. Purified libraries were measured with a Qubit 3.0 fluorometer, size-checked on a Bioanalyzer 2100, and measured again with the KAPA Library Quantification kit. Every immunoSEQ 96-well plate was sequenced on a separate single-read 150-cycle Illumina NextSeq 550 flow cell. In the authors' own workflow: Because only junctional sequences without quality scores were contained in the immunoSEQ output, filtering matching that applied to full-length reads could not be performed. Sequences were annotated with PyIR, a Python wrapper for IgBLAST v1.9, and V/J genes and CDR3 were assigned using IMGT germline references. Any read was removed if the V/J assignment was weak (E-value above 1e-6), the CDR3 was missing, or the read contained stop codons, out-of-frame junctions, or ambiguous translated residues. V3J clonotypes were defined as sequences sharing an identical inferred V gene, J gene, and CDR3 amino acid sequence. Percentage overlap between repertoires was calculated by dividing the number of shared unique clonotypes by the size of the smaller repertoire. Three approaches were used to assess repertoire richness: RTK rarefaction, the Chao1 estimator, and Recon v2.1 estimates of unobserved clonotypes. For all TCRbeta clonotypes obtained by the gDNA method from a few donors, generation probabilities were computed with OLGA. TCRdb stores this immuneACCESS table with in-frame sequences only. Part of the clones is absent; in the studies checked, under half of the shortfall reflects unresolved V genes, and no reason is known for the rest. V and J calls and clone size are copied from that table; D and trimming were computed from the DNA. The sample has roughly 410,000 clones on record, 96% of them singletons. The top ten hold about 0.34% of the sample.

The donors were healthy, HIV-negative adults who had no recently reported acute infections or vaccinations. Every donor was a Caucasian adult living in Nashville, Tennessee, USA. CD8 memory samples were composed of magnetically selected CD45RO+ cells combined with CCR7-negative CD45RA+ effector memory (TemRA) cells. Blood was obtained by leukapheresis, after which PBMCs were separated by Ficoll-Histopaque density gradient centrifugation and cryopreserved in liquid nitrogen vapor phase. Purity and quantity of every magnetically sorted T cell population were checked by analytical flow cytometry. Each sorted fraction had its genomic DNA isolated and then quantified by UV absorbance on a Nanodrop 2000c. Findings and caveats that apply to the study as a whole: Compared with non-shared clonotypes, clonotypes shared by all four sorted-subset donors had higher generation probabilities. The genetic and exposure-history diversity represented was limited by the small number of donors. Sampling was limited to blood, and TCR repertoires in tissue likely differ from TCR repertoires in blood. Rarefaction of sorted-subset datasets indicated incomplete sequencing despite the large sequencing depth. When four donors were compared, the shared fraction of clonotypes was 5% to 6.5% for naive CD4, 3.5% to 4% for naive CD8, 2% to 2.5% for memory CD4, and 0.35% to 0.4% for memory CD8. Based on pairwise subsampling, the degree of clonotype sharing among donors was expected to be affected by sequencing depth. Naive subsets generally had larger estimated clonotype richness than memory subsets.

The germline V gene supplies CDR1 SNHLY and CDR2 FYNNEI. Trimming at the junction amounts to 2 bases on V and 2 bases on J, and the germline ends lie 12 bases apart. The CDR3 goes from the cysteine to the phenylalanine over 15 residues. The read is trimmed to its CDR3 DNA, 45 bases read in frame from base 1. As concerns this clone: Its antigen is not yet known. Base qualities are not provided; no much larger clone lies one nucleotide away.

This chain joins TRBV2 to TRBJ2-5, and TRBD2 may be the D gene, going by 6 matching bases. The TCR sequence derives from a man aged 25-45 years in good health. Sequenced material: memory CD8+ T cells sorted from blood. Taken with the paper, the label for cell subset or site translates to: CD45RO+ cells pooled with CCR7-negative TemRA cells. The DNA reads TGTGCCAGCAGTGAAAACGGACTATTTCAAGAGACCCAGTACTTC. It translates as CASSENGLFQETQYF.